The rows below give T cell receptor beta chains drawn from one sample of a study of blood T cell repertoires in COVID-19. Measured with immunoSEQ multiplex PCR; TCRdb has only the in-frame clones, and not every one. The sample carries some 60,000 clones, around 87% recorded once. Sequencing was carried out using peripheral blood. The receptor source for this set is a human donor with active COVID-19. The donor label of this sample is uncertain. The CDR3 runs from the conserved cysteine through the conserved F or W. The order of the fields is D gene, J gene, V gene, clone size, CDR3 protein, CDR3 DNA. A D gene is named only where the DNA matches it firmly. Clone sizes are given selectively: once, few, many, or a class where the clone is expanded.

TRBD2 TRBJ2-7 TRBV27 - CASSLGLAGVYEQYF TGTGCCAGCAGTTTAGGACTAGCGGGAGTCTACGAGCAGTACTTC
TRBD1 TRBJ2-1 TRBV19 once CASSIPGQGHNEQFF TGTGCCAGTAGTATCCCAGGACAGGGTCACAATGAGCAGTTCTTC
- TRBJ1-1 TRBV28 - CASSLYRPGTEAFF TGTGCCAGCAGTTTATACAGGCCTGGCACTGAAGCTTTCTTT
TRBD2 TRBJ2-7 TRBV5-5 - CASSLEIAGGNSYEQYF TGTGCCAGCAGCTTAGAAATAGCGGGAGGGAACTCCTACGAGCAGTACTTC
- TRBJ1-3 TRBV6-2/TRBV6-3 - CASSPGHSSGNTIYF TGTGCCAGCAGTCCGGGACACTCCTCTGGAAACACCATATATTTT
- TRBJ2-7 TRBV5-1 once CASSPGGKPYEQYF TGCGCCAGCAGCCCGGGCGGGAAGCCCTACGAGCAGTACTTC
TRBD2 TRBJ2-1 TRBV6-5 - CASRPREGNSNEQFF TGTGCCAGCAGACCCAGGGAGGGAAATTCAAATGAGCAGTTCTTC
- TRBJ1-1 TRBV28 - CASSKSPVNTEAFF TGTGCCAGCAGTAAATCGCCAGTGAACACTGAAGCTTTCTTT
- TRBJ1-5 TRBV27 few CASSGGRNQPQHF TGTGCCAGCAGCGGGGGGCGCAATCAGCCCCAGCATTTT
- TRBJ2-5 TRBV7-8 - CASSLAWQGAGETQYF TGTGCCAGCAGCTTAGCGTGGCAGGGTGCAGGAGAGACCCAGTACTTC
- TRBJ2-7 TRBV3-1/TRBV3-2 few CASSQAAYEQYF TGTGCCAGCAGCCAAGCCGCCTACGAGCAGTACTTC
- TRBJ2-7 TRBV29-1 - CSVEDLSGSYEQYF TGCAGCGTTGAAGATCTTAGCGGATCCTACGAGCAGTACTTC
TRBD1 TRBJ2-5 TRBV11-2 - CASRPTTGGGETQYF TGTGCCAGCAGGCCGACTACAGGGGGCGGGGAGACCCAGTACTTC
TRBD2 TRBJ2-1 TRBV25-1 - CASSDWTSGNNEQFF TGTGCCAGCAGTGATTGGACTAGCGGTAACAATGAGCAGTTCTTC
- TRBJ1-4 TRBV10-3 few CAISDEGGKLFF TGTGCCATCAGTGACGAGGGTGGGAAACTGTTTTTT
TRBD1 TRBJ2-5 TRBV5-4 once CASSHEGARETQYF TGTGCCAGCAGCCACGAGGGGGCTAGAGAGACCCAGTACTTC
TRBD1 TRBJ1-1 TRBV9 - CASSVEGTGPTEAFF TGTGCCAGCAGCGTAGAGGGGACAGGGCCCACTGAAGCTTTCTTT
- TRBJ2-7 TRBV4-1 - CASSQGAGQTYEQYF TGCGCCAGCAGCCAAGGGGCTGGTCAGACCTACGAGCAGTACTTC
- TRBJ2-5 TRBV7-2 - CASSPKRVWVQETQYF TGTGCCAGCAGCCCCAAGAGGGTGTGGGTGCAAGAGACCCAGTACTTC
TRBD2 TRBJ2-1 TRBV30 - CAWDLAGGLYEQFF TGTGCCTGGGATTTAGCGGGGGGGTTGTATGAGCAGTTCTTC
- TRBJ2-7 TRBV2 few CASSFGLTREQYF TGTGCCAGCAGTTTCGGACTCACGCGGGAGCAGTACTTC
TRBD1 TRBJ2-7 TRBV2 - CASKGTAPYEQYF TGTGCCAGCAAGGGGACAGCGCCCTACGAGCAGTACTTC
- TRBJ2-5 TRBV5-1 - CASSLRDQETQYF TGCGCCAGCAGCTTGCGGGACCAAGAGACCCAGTACTTC
TRBD2 TRBJ2-3 TRBV7-9 - CASSDPRGGDTQYF TGTGCCAGCAGCGACCCGCGGGGGGGAGATACGCAGTATTTT
- TRBJ2-7 TRBV28 - CASGALHYEQYF TGTGCCAGCGGGGCCCTACACTACGAGCAGTACTTC
- TRBJ1-1 TRBV20-1 - CSASLRENTEAFF TGCAGTGCTAGTTTACGCGAAAACACTGAAGCTTTCTTT
- TRBJ2-7 TRBV7-3 - CASSPGGTGTYEQYF TGTGCCAGCAGCCCGGGGGGGACAGGGACCTACGAGCAGTACTTC
- TRBJ1-3 TRBV5-1 - CASSPGGGSSGNTIYF TGCGCCAGCAGCCCGGGCGGCGGGAGCTCTGGAAACACCATATATTTT
- TRBJ2-5 TRBV5-1 once CASSRGGGQETQYF TGCGCCAGCAGTAGGGGAGGCGGACAAGAGACCCAGTACTTC
TRBD1 TRBJ1-5 TRBV29-1 - CSVVSGQGGNQPQHF TGCAGCGTTGTATCCGGACAGGGGGGCAATCAGCCCCAGCATTTT
TRBD1 TRBJ1-2 TRBV5-4 - CASSLDRGLYGYTF TGTGCCAGCAGCCTGGACAGGGGGCTCTATGGCTACACCTTC
- TRBJ1-1 TRBV3-1/TRBV3-2 - CASSLGPNTEAFF TGTGCCAGCAGCCTTGGGCCGAACACTGAAGCTTTCTTT
TRBD1 TRBJ2-1 TRBV10-3 - CAISIGGFSYNEQFF TGTGCCATCAGTATAGGGGGCTTCTCCTACAATGAGCAGTTCTTC
TRBD1 TRBJ2-1 TRBV4-1 - CASSQRQGSYNEQFF TGCGCCAGCAGCCAGCGACAGGGATCCTACAATGAGCAGTTCTTC
- TRBJ2-1 TRBV28 - CASSLRGGANEQFF TGTGCCAGCAGTTTAAGAGGGGGGGCCAATGAGCAGTTCTTC
- TRBJ2-3 TRBV6-2/TRBV6-3 - CASSYDSLDTQYF TGTGCCAGCAGTTACGACTCCCTGGATACGCAGTATTTT
- TRBJ1-6 TRBV5-6 few CASNFETANSPLHF TGTGCCAGCAATTTCGAGACAGCGAATTCACCCCTCCACTTT